Shown below are 20 T cell receptor beta chains from a single sample sequenced in a study of T cells expressing NK-cell markers. TCRdb reprocessed the 5' RACE reads; each CDR3 protein has one entry and no DNA is given. This sample's table reports a few hundred thousand distinct CDR3 sequences. Sequenced material: blood T cells: a sorted CD56 or NKG2C T cell subset, CD4+ or CD8+ T cells, or bulk PBMC T cells (not recorded which). The receptors were gathered from a man aged 18-70 years in good health.

The V gene is TRBV9, the J gene TRBJ2-1; TCRdb's assignment of TRBD1 cannot be checked, as there is no DNA. The germline V gene has CDR1 SGDLS and CDR2 YYNGEE. This CDR3 has 13 amino acids. The CDR3: CASGADPYNEQFF.

The chain has TRBV15 and TRBJ2-2; the D call of TRBD2 rests on TCRdb alone, since no DNA is present to check it. The CDR3 is 16 residues long. Germline CDR1 reads LNHNV; CDR2 reads YYDKDF (reference sequence). The CDR3 reads CATSNSGGLNTGELFF.

The chain has TRBV5-1 and TRBJ2-5; absent DNA, TCRdb's TRBD2 call cannot be checked. Per the germline V gene, CDR1 is SGHRS and CDR2 is YFSETQ. The CDR3 runs to 15 residues. CDR3: CASSLGGGGFETQYF.

The chain is built from TRBV7-8 and TRBJ2-7. This CDR3 region has 11 residues. CDR1 and CDR2 (germline): SGHVS, FQNEAQ. CDR3 region: CASSPTGEQYF. The entire variable domain, with the rest obtained from reference TRBV7-8 and TRBJ2-7, is as follows: GAGVSQSPRYKVAKRGQDVALRCDPISGHVSLFWYQQALGQGPEFLTYFQNEAQLDKSGLPSDRFFAERPEGSVSTLKIQRTQQEDSAVYLCASSPTGEQYFGPGTRLTVT.

This chain joins TRBV2 and TRBJ2-7; TCRdb's D call of TRBD1 is untestable without DNA. The V gene's germline CDR1 is SNHLY and CDR2 FYNNEI. This CDR3 region has 16 residues. This CDR3 is CASSEEWGRFNYEQYF.

The chain joins TRBV7-9 to TRBJ2-5; with no DNA, the TCRdb D assignment of TRBD1 cannot be verified. The length of the CDR3 is 14 residues. Germline lookup yields CDR1 SEHNR and CDR2 FQNEAQ (reference sequence). The CDR3: CASSPTGDQETQYF. Full variable domain (rest looked up from reference TRBV7-9 and TRBJ2-5): DTGVSQNPRHKITKRGQNVTFRCDPISEHNRLYWYRQTLGQGPEFLTYFQNEAQLEKSRLLSDRFSAERPKGSFSTLEIQRTEQGDSAMYLCASSPTGDQETQYFGPGTRLLVL.

The rearrangement uses TRBV12-3 or TRBV12-4 and TRBJ2-1; absent DNA, TCRdb's TRBD2 call cannot be checked. This CDR3 is 14 amino acids long. The CDR3 is CASSLQGLVNEQFF.

The chain joins TRBV20-1 to TRBJ2-5; TCRdb designates TRBD1, a call that cannot be tested without DNA. Per germline, CDR1 DFQATT and CDR2 SNEGSKA (reference sequence). This CDR3 is 12 amino acids long. CDR3: CSATPWGGPPDF.

This chain links TRBV7-3 with TRBJ2-7; the D gene TCRdb calls, TRBD2, cannot be checked with no DNA. CDR3 size: 15 residues. Germline V gene sequence: CDR1 SGHTA, CDR2 FQGTGA. The CDR3 is CASSLSGASGAEQYF.

The rearrangement joins TRBV7-2 to TRBJ2-7; checking the TCRdb D call of TRBD1 is not possible without DNA. Germline V lookup: CDR1 SGHTA, CDR2 FQGNSA. This CDR3 spans 15 amino acids. The CDR3 spells CASSLGGTVSGEQYF.

The chain recombines TRBV5-1 with TRBJ2-2; the D call of TRBD2 rests on TCRdb alone, since no DNA is present to check it. Per germline, CDR1 SGHRS and CDR2 YFSETQ. CDR3 length equals 16 residues. CDR3 loop: CASTFVFAGTTGELFF.

The rearrangement uses TRBV9 and TRBJ1-1; TCRdb calls TRBD1, which cannot be checked without DNA. The CDR3 has 15 amino acids. CDR1 and CDR2 (germline): SGDLS, YYNGEE. CDR3 amino acids: CASSVGAARGTEAFF. Full variable domain (remainder filled in from reference TRBV9 and TRBJ1-1): DSGVTQTPKHLITATGQRVTLRCSPRSGDLSVYWYQQSLDQGLQFLIQYYNGEERAKGNILERFSAQQFPDLHSELNLSSLELGDSALYFCASSVGAARGTEAFFGQGTRLTVV.

The V call is TRBV12-3 or TRBV12-4, the J call TRBJ2-5; TCRdb names TRBD1, which stays unverified in the absence of DNA. The CDR3 has 15 residues. The CDR3 region is CASSLVGTGGTAQYF.

The gene calls are TRBV7-2 and TRBJ2-1; the D call of TRBD2 rests on TCRdb alone, since no DNA is present to check it. This CDR3 comprises 16 residues. Germline loops: CDR1 SGHTA, CDR2 FQGNSA. CDR3 in amino acids: CASSRSGTRSDNEQFF.

This CDR3 is CASRERGVSSTDTQYF. J is TRBJ2-3 and V is TRBV5-1; the D call of TRBD2 rests on TCRdb alone, since no DNA is present to check it. Germline CDR1 reads SGHRS; CDR2 reads YFSETQ. This CDR3 region has 16 residues.

V is TRBV5-1 and J is TRBJ1-2; without DNA, the TCRdb call of TRBD1 cannot be checked. Germline V gives CDR1 SGHRS, CDR2 YFSETQ. The CDR3 is 15 residues long. CDR3 in amino acids: CASSSAGTGGYGYTF.

The chain is built from TRBV6-1 and TRBJ1-1; as DNA is missing, the TRBD1 call by TCRdb cannot be tested. CDR3 length equals 14 residues. Looked up from germline, CDR1 is MNHNS and CDR2 is SASEGT. CDR3 in amino acids: CASRLRTGRPEAFF.

The chain couples TRBV2 to TRBJ2-7; TCRdb's D call of TRBD1 is untestable without DNA. The germline V gene has CDR1 SNHLY and CDR2 FYNNEI. CDR3 size: 15 residues. The CDR3 here is CASSETGQGRYEQYF.

The rearrangement joins TRBV5-6 to TRBJ1-2; TCRdb names TRBD1, which stays unverified in the absence of DNA. Germline CDR1 is SGHDT and CDR2 is YYEEEE. The CDR3 length is 13 residues. The CDR3 region is CASSSQGRGGYTF.

J is TRBJ2-3 and V is TRBV2; TCRdb lists TRBD2, though no DNA is available to test this call. The germline V gene has CDR1 SNHLY and CDR2 FYNNEI. This CDR3 contains 16 residues. The CDR3 sequence is CASTLLAGLSTDTQYF.